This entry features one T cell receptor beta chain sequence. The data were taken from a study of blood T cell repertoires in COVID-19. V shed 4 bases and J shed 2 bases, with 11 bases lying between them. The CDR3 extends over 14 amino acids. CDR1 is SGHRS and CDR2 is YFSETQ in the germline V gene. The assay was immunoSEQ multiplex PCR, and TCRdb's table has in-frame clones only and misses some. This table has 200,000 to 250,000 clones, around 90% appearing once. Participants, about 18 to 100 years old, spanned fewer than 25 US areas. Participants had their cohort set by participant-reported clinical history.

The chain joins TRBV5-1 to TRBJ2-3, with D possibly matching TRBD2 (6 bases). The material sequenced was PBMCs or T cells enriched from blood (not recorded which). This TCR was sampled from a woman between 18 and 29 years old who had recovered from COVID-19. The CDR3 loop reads CASSPDYSTDTQYF. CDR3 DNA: TGCGCCAGCAGCCCGGACTACTCCACAGATACGCAGTATTTT.